The clone carrying this T cell receptor (beta chain) was seen just once. The CDR3 is 14 residues long. The trim removed 4 bases at V and 5 bases at J, leaving 3 bases unmatched. Germline CDR1 is PRHDT and CDR2 is FYEKMQ (reference sequence). TCRdb keeps only in-frame clones here, not all; method: immunoSEQ multiplex PCR. The sample has around 23,000 clones; around 90% are singletons. The data were obtained in a study of lymphopenia after photon versus proton radiotherapy. The sequencing here drew on peripheral blood, taken from a patient treated with photon-based radiotherapy. The chain carries TRBV13 and TRBJ2-5, with 11 nucleotides matching TRBD2. The source is a man over 45 with gastric cancer. The CDR3 bases are TGTGCCAGCAGCTCACGGACTAGCGGGGAGACCCAGTACTTC. It translates to CASSSRTSGETQYF.